This T cell receptor (beta chain) was recorded in a study of blood T cells in healthy people across ages. General observations from the study: Whereas aged donors had fewer naive CD4+ cells, long-lived donors had more of them and higher diversity.

CDR1 is LGHNA, CDR2 YSLEER, per germline. The CDR3 totals 18 residues. Trimming took 0 bases from V and 8 from J, leaving 22 bases between them. Comments on this clonotype: Its antigen is not identified.

The authors ran a second PCR of roughly 6 to 12 cycles using a sample-barcoded 5' primer and a J-beta primer mix. Each CDR3 protein gets one entry after TCRdb re-called the 5' RACE reads with MiXCR. The sample consists of roughly 500,000 distinct CDR3 sequences, less than 25% of them appearing once. Another study also made use of these data, one on T cells of mothers and their children. That report notes: No persistent microchimeric T cell clones were detected.

The chain recombines TRBV4-3 with TRBJ1-4; D unclear. Sequences were obtained from blood. The origin of this receptor is a boy between 5 and 17 years old in good health. CDR3 sequence: CASSQDSLSGTRGEKLFF. In DNA, the CDR3 is TGCGCCAGCAGCCAAGATAGTTTGTCAGGAACCCGAGGGGAAAAACTGTTTTTT.